What follows are 14 T cell receptor beta chains derived from one specimen sequenced in a study of Graves' ophthalmopathy and Graves' hyperthyroidism. Scientists amplified the TCR beta CDR3 regions from RNA transcripts. Following a first-round RT-PCR that used HTBI primers, a second-round multiplex PCR was carried out. A single record per CDR3 protein comes from TCRdb applying MiXCR to the multiplex PCR reads. Of roughly 1.1 million distinct CDR3 sequences listed, 36% are singletons. Sequenced sample: peripheral blood or thyroid tissue (not recorded which). The receptors here all came from an adult man with Graves' hyperthyroidism.

The chain is built from TRBV2 and TRBJ2-5; D is possibly TRBD1 (8 bases). Germline CDR1 and CDR2: SNHLY and FYNNEI. CDR3 length equals 13 residues. V lost 10 bases and J lost 4, with 16 bases in between. Here the CDR3 DNA reads TGTGCCATTTCGACAGGGGAGGGAGAGACCCAGTACTTC. Protein product: CAISTGEGETQYF.

This sequence joins TRBV24-1 and TRBJ2-5; TRBD1 is a possible D gene (5 bases). The germline gives CDR1 KGHDR, CDR2 SFDVKD. Between the trimmed V and J ends, which lost 0 bases and 5 bases, there was a span of 15 bases. The CDR3 is 16 amino acids. The chain's CDR3 is CATSDLGSDTGETQYF. The CDR3 DNA is TGTGCCACCAGTGATTTGGGATCGGACACCGGTGAGACCCAGTACTTC.

This clonotype was counted only a few times. The J gene is TRBJ2-7, the V gene TRBV10-1; D remains ambiguous. Germline V lookup: CDR1 WNHNN, CDR2 SYGVQD (reference sequence). Trimming left V 5 bases short and J 2 bases short, with 10 bases between. CDR3 length: 13 amino acids. CDR3 sequence: CASSKAGTYEQYF. CDR3 in DNA: TGCGCCAGCAGTAAGGCAGGCACCTACGAGCAGTACTTC.

This clonotype was seen many times. The junction does not match germline at one end; this may be a read error. The chain recombines TRBV10-2 with TRBJ2-7; TRBD2 aligns across 13 bases. The germline gives CDR1 WSHSY, CDR2 SAAADI. The CDR3 runs to 15 residues. DNA for the CDR3: TGTGCCAGCAGTGCGGGACTAGCGGGACTCTACGAGCAGTACTTC. This translates into CASSAGLAGLYEQYF.

The CDR3 DNA sequence: TGTGCTTTCAACGGGGGGCGGTGGACTGAAGCTTTCTTT. Translating it yields CAFNGGRWTEAFF. The chain joins TRBV7-2 to TRBJ1-1; D possibly corresponds to TRBD1 (6 bases). There are 13 residues in the CDR3. Germline lookup yields CDR1 SGHTA and CDR2 FQGNSA.

The chain is built from TRBV10-2 and TRBJ1-2, with D possibly matching TRBD1 (6 bases). CDR3 size: 14 residues. CDR1 and CDR2 from the germline V gene are WSHSY and SAAADI. With 2 bases removed from V and 8 bases from J, the gap between germline ends came to 15 bases. The CDR3 is CASSEIRGAGGYTF. CDR3 nucleotides: TGCGCCAGCAGTGAGATTCGGGGGGCTGGGGGCTACACCTTC.

This rearrangement joins TRBV7-9 to TRBJ1-5, with unresolved D. The length of the CDR3 is 11 residues. In germline, CDR1 is SEHNR, CDR2 FQNEAQ (reference sequence). Trimming removed 5 bases at V and 11 bases at J, with 10 bases between. CDR3 in amino acids: CASSHRETQHF. As DNA, the CDR3 is TGTGCCAGCAGCCACCGTGAGACCCAGCATTTT.

In its sample, this clonotype was seen many times. The chain employs TRBV10-3 and TRBJ2-7, with D perhaps given as TRBD1 or TRBD2 (5 bases each). Trimming left V 5 bases short and J 3 bases short, with 11 bases between. Germline V lookup: CDR1 ENHRY, CDR2 SYGVKD. This CDR3 contains 13 residues. CDR3: CAISRDQNYEQYF. The DNA for the CDR3 is TGTGCCATCAGTCGGGACCAAAACTACGAGCAGTACTTC.

In this sample, this clonotype turned up a few times. V gene TRBV2 combines with J gene TRBJ1-5; D is ambiguous. The V end lost 11 bases, the J end lost 4 bases, and 15 bases lay between the germline ends. CDR3 length: 13 residues. Germline CDR1 and CDR2: SNHLY and FYNNEI. For the CDR3, the DNA is TGTGCCGTGGGGAGGGAAGGAAATCAGCCCCAGCATTTT. It is translated as CAVGREGNQPQHF.

This clonotype appeared many times. V gene TRBV7-9 combines with J gene TRBJ1-1; TRBD1 aligns across 9 bases. The V and J ends lost 6 bases and 2 bases, in that order; junction bases with no gene match: 7. From germline, CDR1 is SEHNR and CDR2 FQNEAQ (reference sequence). The CDR3 covers 15 residues. The CDR3: CASRFGDRVNTEAFF. CDR3 sequence (DNA): TGTGCCAGCAGATTCGGGGACAGGGTTAACACTGAAGCTTTCTTT.

This clonotype has a handful of counts. The chain carries TRBV5-8 and TRBJ1-1; TRBD1 aligns across 8 bases. Germline lookup yields CDR1 SGHTS and CDR2 YDEGEE. Unmatched junction bases numbered 6, after V lost 4 bases and J lost 4 bases. The CDR3 has 14 amino acids. CDR3: CASSPMDRATEAFF. CDR3 DNA: TGTGCCAGCAGCCCAATGGACAGGGCCACTGAAGCTTTCTTT.

This clonotype has a count of ten or more. The rearrangement uses TRBV3-1 and TRBJ2-6; D remains ambiguous. The ends were cut back, 1 base at V and 2 bases at J, with 6 bases in the middle. Per the germline V gene, CDR1 is LGHDT and CDR2 is YNNKEL (reference sequence). The length of the CDR3 is 15 residues. CDR3 in amino acids: CASSQVGTGANVLTF. The CDR3 nucleotides are TGTGCCAGCAGCCAAGTTGGGACTGGGGCCAACGTCCTGACTTTC.

This clonotype has at least ten counts. The genes are TRBV7-9 and TRBJ2-5; D gene unclear. Between the trimmed V and J ends, which lost 2 bases and 10 bases, there was a span of 8 bases. Germline assignment: CDR1 SEHNR and CDR2 FQNEAQ (reference sequence). This CDR3 is 11 amino acids long. As DNA, the CDR3 is TGTGCCAGCAGCTTAAAGGCTCTCCAGTACTTC. Translated: CASSLKALQYF.

The CDR3 DNA sequence: TGTGCCAGTAGTTCGCAAGCGGGGGGGTATGGGGCCAACGTCCTGACTTTC. Translating it yields CASSSQAGGYGANVLTF. The chain recombines TRBV19 with TRBJ2-6, with 10 positions matching TRBD2. In germline, CDR1 is LNHDA, CDR2 SQIVND (reference sequence). The V segment lost 5 bases and the J segment 3 bases; nucleotides outside the gene matches: 7. The CDR3 runs to 17 residues.